This T cell receptor beta chain was captured in a study of cytomegalovirus exposure and HLA in healthy donors. The CDR3 is made up of 14 amino acids. Trimming at V came to 5 bases and at J to 4 bases, leaving 7 bases not matched to a gene. Germline loops: CDR1 MGHRA, CDR2 YSYEKL. PCR involved 60 Vbeta and 13 Jbeta primers. Method: immunoSEQ multiplex PCR; TCRdb's copy keeps in-frame clones and lacks some. The sample has roughly 140,000 clones, approximately 80% seen once; the top ten hold roughly 2.9%. The chain links TRBV4-1 to TRBJ1-1; 7 bases are shared with TRBD1. The sequenced material came from PBMCs. This receptor was taken from a female donor in good health and CMV-seronegative. The CDR3 DNA reads TGCGCCAGCAGCGCCCCGACAGGGCGCACTGAAGCTTTCTTT. It is translated as CASSAPTGRTEAFF.